A single sample gave rise to the 9 T cell receptor beta chains below, sequenced in a study of shared clonotypes between healthy human individuals. Using immunoSEQ multiplex PCR, the repertoire was profiled, and TCRdb retains in-frame clones only, with some absent. Found here are roughly 2,300,000 clones, roughly 92% of them singletons; the top ten hold approximately 0.41%. The sequenced sample was naive CD4+ T cells from PBMCs. As to subset: CD45RA+ positively selected. The receptor set was obtained from a man between 18 and 29 years old in good health. Some clones in this sample may be carry-over from other donors' samples.

CDR3 nucleotides: TGTGCCAGCTCACCGGCTCAGTTGAGCACAGATACGCAGTATTTT. As protein: CASSPAQLSTDTQYF. V usage is TRBV18 and J usage is TRBJ2-3; D unclear. Germline CDR1 is KGHSH and CDR2 is LQKENI. The CDR3 has 15 residues. Trimming took 3 bases from V and 0 from J, leaving 10 bases between them.

The chain carries TRBV6-5 and TRBJ1-1; D gene uncertain. V lost 6 bases and J 7 bases, leaving 15 bases between the germline ends. This CDR3 has 13 amino acids. CDR1 MNHEY and CDR2 SVGAGI come from the germline V gene. CDR3 in DNA: TGTGCCAGCAGACGGACGGTATACAATGAAGCTTTCTTT. As protein: CASRRTVYNEAFF.

The chain recombines TRBV28 with TRBJ1-2, with 7 bases identical to TRBD1. Trimming cost V 6 bases and J 3 bases; bases outside gene matches: 10. This CDR3 spans 15 amino acids. The germline CDR1 and CDR2 sequences are MDHEN and SYDVKM. The DNA for the CDR3 is TGTGCCAGCAGGATAACCCCCGGGACAGACTATGGCTACACCTTC. Its protein product is CASRITPGTDYGYTF.

The chain uses TRBV21-1 and TRBJ2-3. TRBV21-1 is annotated as a pseudogene. This CDR3 has 13 residues. The CDR3 loop is CASSKVVSDTQYF. The CDR3 nucleotides read TGTGCCAGCAGCAAAGTGGTCTCGGATACGCAGTATTTT.

The chain recombines TRBV5-6 with TRBJ2-7; D not resolved. Germline V gene data show CDR1 as SGHDT and CDR2 as YYEEEE. Trimming removed 6 bases at V and 0 bases at J, with 10 bases between. The CDR3 totals 13 residues. CDR3 sequence: CASTQRSSYEQYF. In DNA form, the CDR3 reads TGTGCCAGCACCCAGAGAAGCTCCTACGAGCAGTACTTC.

With regard to this clone: Other DNA variants within this sample encode the same CDR3. This sequence joins TRBV28 and TRBJ2-1; 9 bases map to TRBD2. J was trimmed by 8 bases and V by 3 bases; bases with no gene match: 8. This CDR3 contains 15 residues. Germline loops: CDR1 MDHEN, CDR2 SYDVKM. The CDR3 nucleotides read TGTGCCAGCAGTTTGGCGGGAGGGCCTCGGGATGAGCAGTTCTTC. Amino acid sequence: CASSLAGGPRDEQFF.

The chain recombines TRBV25-1 with TRBJ1-1, with D hard to call. Deletions cut 1 base from V and 1 base from J, with 4 bases between. The length of the CDR3 is 13 residues. Per the germline V gene, CDR1 is MGHDK and CDR2 is SYGVNS. CDR3 loop: CASSEWQNTEAFF. The CDR3 nucleotides are TGTGCCAGCAGTGAATGGCAGAACACTGAAGCTTTCTTT.

V is TRBV5-1 and J is TRBJ2-1; D possibly corresponds to TRBD2 (6 bases). V shed 9 bases and J shed 5 bases, with 15 bases lying between them. The length of the CDR3 is 13 residues. Germline V gene data show CDR1 as SGHRS and CDR2 as YFSETQ. CDR3 in DNA: TGCGCCACCGGGACTTCCCCCCACAATGAGCAGTTCTTC. Encoded protein: CATGTSPHNEQFF.

The chain recombines TRBV5-1 with TRBJ2-2, with D perhaps given as TRBD1 or TRBD2 (5 bases each). Germline loops: CDR1 SGHRS, CDR2 YFSETQ. Trimming took off 2 bases at V and 5 bases at J, with 13 bases between the two ends. The CDR3 is made up of 15 amino acids. CDR3 sequence reads: CASSFLRGDTGELFF. CDR3 in DNA: TGCGCCAGCAGCTTTCTGAGAGGGGATACCGGGGAGCTGTTTTTT.